This T cell receptor (beta chain) was recorded in a study of OX40 agonist ivuxolimab in advanced cancers. Using immunoSEQ multiplex PCR, the repertoire was profiled, and TCRdb retains in-frame clones only, with some absent. The repertoire holds tens of thousands of clones, with almost 90% as singletons. The study's findings and limits: There were, on average, more expanded clones in CD8+ T cells than in CD4+.

For this clone: The antigen is unknown.

Sequences were derived from CD4+ or CD8+ T cells sorted from blood, sampled in a trial of the OX40 agonist ivuxolimab. The source is an adult with an advanced solid tumor such as melanoma, head and neck, liver or kidney cancer.

This CDR3 is CASSYSIRGDVDTQYF. CDR3 in DNA: TGTGCCAGCAGTTACTCGATCAGGGGGGACGTGGATACGCAGTATTTT. The rearrangement joins TRBV6-5 to TRBJ2-3, with D possibly TRBD1 on 7 matching bases. The V gene's germline CDR1 is MNHEY and CDR2 SVGAGI. Trimming left V 0 bases short and J 6 bases short, with 16 bases between. This CDR3 has 16 amino acids.